Below, one T cell receptor (beta chain) is given with its context. Its antigen is unidentified. Recipients were bled about 28 days pretransplant and at posttransplant days 30, 100, 180. The table came from immunoSEQ multiplex PCR; TCRdb's copy has only in-frame clones and leaves some out. The data show under 15,000 clones, roughly four fifths seen once. The data stem from a study of T cell clonotyping in hematopoietic cell transplantation. Study-wide results and limits: Few recipient clonotypes overlapped donors; over 95% were de novo at given depth. After transplant, recipient diversity fell while pathologically expanded clonotypes grew through day 180.

Germline V gives CDR1 MGHRA, CDR2 YSYEKL. The CDR3 is 15 residues long. The trim removed 0 bases at V and 7 bases at J, leaving 9 bases unmatched. This TCR came from a female patient aged 40 to 55 who had an allogeneic stem cell transplant from a related donor, so T cells may come from the graft donor. Some clones in this sample may be carry-over from other donors' samples. The chain has TRBV4-1 and TRBJ2-7; the match to TRBD2 covers 7 bases. Sample: PBMCs, taken 100 days after allogeneic stem cell transplant. CDR3 nucleotides: TGCGCCAGCAGCCAAGAGGGAGGGCTTTCACTTGAGCAGTACTTC. The encoded protein is CASSQEGGLSLEQYF.